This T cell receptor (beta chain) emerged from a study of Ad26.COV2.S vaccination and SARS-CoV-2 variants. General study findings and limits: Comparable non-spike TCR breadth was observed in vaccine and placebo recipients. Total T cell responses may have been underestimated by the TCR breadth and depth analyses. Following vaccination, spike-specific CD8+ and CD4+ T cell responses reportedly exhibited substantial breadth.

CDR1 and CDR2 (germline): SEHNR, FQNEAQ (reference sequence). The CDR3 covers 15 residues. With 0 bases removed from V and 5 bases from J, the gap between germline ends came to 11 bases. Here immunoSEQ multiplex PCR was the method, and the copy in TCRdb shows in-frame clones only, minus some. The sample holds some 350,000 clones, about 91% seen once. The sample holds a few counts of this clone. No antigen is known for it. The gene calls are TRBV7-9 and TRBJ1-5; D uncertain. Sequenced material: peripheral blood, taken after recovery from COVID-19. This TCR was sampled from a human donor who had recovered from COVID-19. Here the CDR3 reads CASSLAVGADQPQHF. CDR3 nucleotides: TGTGCCAGCAGCTTAGCCGTCGGTGCAGATCAGCCCCAGCATTTT.